In this sample, the clone carrying this T cell receptor (beta chain) turned up a few times. What it binds is not known. This sample includes further DNA sequences coding for the same CDR3. cDNA synthesis used the whole RNA isolate, giving expressed TCRB sequences. TCRdb's copy holds only in-frame clones and misses some; the assay was immunoSEQ multiplex PCR. The table shows about 650,000 clones, with over 10% occurring only once. This entry is derived from a study of beta chain features in type 1 diabetes. Study-wide results and limits: In every one of the four CD4+ subsets, TCRB CDR3s were moderately but significantly shorter in Type 1 diabetes patients.

Germline values: CDR1 SEHNR, CDR2 FQNEAQ (reference sequence). Trimming cost V 5 bases and J 4 bases; bases outside gene matches: 6. The CDR3 contains 15 residues. The V gene is TRBV7-9, the J gene TRBJ1-3; 9 bases align to TRBD1. The sequenced sample was naive CD4+ T cells from blood. This TCR was sampled from a man aged 25-40 years with type 1 diabetes. This CDR3 is CASSPRTGAGNTIYF. The CDR3 nucleotides read TGTGCCAGCAGCCCCAGGACAGGGGCAGGAAACACCATATATTTT.